By share of the sample, the clone carrying this T cell receptor beta chain is medium-sized. The antigen remains undetermined. As it was prepared, the TCRbeta library received unique molecular identifiers. A single record per CDR3 protein comes from TCRdb applying MiXCR to the PCR reads. The profile shows 6,500 or so distinct CDR3 sequences, around 10% of them singletons. These data are taken from a study of T-cell reconstitution after alpha-beta-depleted transplantation in children. General study points: Roughly two months post-transplant, alpha-beta T cells reportedly originated from several hundred graft clones that had expanded. T-cell numbers and diversity, one year after transplant, stemmed largely from T cells that were newly produced. It was surviving recipient T cells and thymic progenitors that gave some patients high TCRbeta diversity at day 60.

Material: PBMCs, mostly from graft donor cells, obtained 180 days after TCRalphabeta/CD19-depleted stem cell transplant. The TCR was taken from a child under two years old who had a stem cell transplant for acute myeloid leukemia, so the T cells may come from the graft donor.

Written as DNA, the CDR3 is TGTGCCAGCAGCTTGACAGGGATAGGGCGGGAGCTGTTTTTT. Residues: CASSLTGIGRELFF. The genes are TRBV7-2 and TRBJ2-2, with 7 bases that match TRBD1. Looked up from germline, CDR1 is SGHTA and CDR2 is FQGNSA. The CDR3 contains 14 residues. The V gene end was trimmed by 3 bases and the J gene end by 9 bases; junction bases not matched to a gene: 7.